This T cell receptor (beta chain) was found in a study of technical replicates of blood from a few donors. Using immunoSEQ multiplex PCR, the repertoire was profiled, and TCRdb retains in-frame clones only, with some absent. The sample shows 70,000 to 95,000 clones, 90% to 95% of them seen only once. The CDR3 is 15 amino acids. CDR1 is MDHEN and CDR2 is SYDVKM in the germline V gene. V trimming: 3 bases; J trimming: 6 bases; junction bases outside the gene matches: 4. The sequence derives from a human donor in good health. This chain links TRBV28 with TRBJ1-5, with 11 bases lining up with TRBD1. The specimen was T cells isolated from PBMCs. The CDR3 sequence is CASSLGTGGVQPQHF. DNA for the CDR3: TGTGCCAGCAGTTTGGGGACAGGGGGAGTTCAGCCCCAGCATTTT.